The TCR beta chain under discussion was sequenced for a study of cytomegalovirus exposure and HLA in healthy donors. The study ran its PCR with 60 Vbeta and 13 Jbeta primers. Some clones are missing from TCRdb's copy, which holds only in-frame ones; the method was immunoSEQ multiplex PCR. The data contain around 170,000 clones, about 80% of them singletons. The CDR3 is 14 residues long. V was cut by 7 bases and J by 0 bases, with 12 bases left in between. Looked up from germline, CDR1 is LNHDA and CDR2 is SQIVND (reference sequence). The rearrangement links TRBV19 to TRBJ1-2; a possible D gene is TRBD1 (5 bases). This receptor was identified in a woman in her forties or fifties in good health and CMV-seropositive. Material for sequencing was PBMCs. DNA of the CDR3: TGTGCCAGTACCCGACAGAAAGCTAACTATGGCTACACCTTC. The encoded protein is CASTRQKANYGYTF.